Shown below are 31 T cell receptor beta chains from a single sample sequenced in a study of glioma-infiltrating T cells after dendritic cell vaccination. Profiling relied on immunoSEQ multiplex PCR, and the TCRdb table lists in-frame clones only, not all of them. This table has fewer than 85,000 clones, about 86% appearing once. The starting material was blood, obtained before dendritic cell vaccination. The receptors shown here come from a human donor with glioblastoma.

This clone was observed a single time. The genes are TRBV7-6 and TRBJ2-5; TRBD2 is a possible D gene (5 bases). This CDR3 contains 12 residues. The germline V gene has CDR1 SGHVS and CDR2 FNYEAQ. Trimming shortened V by 2 bases and J by 5 bases, and 6 bases separated the two germline ends. The CDR3 is CASSLPGETQYF. The CDR3 nucleotides read TGTGCCAGCAGCTTACCGGGGGAGACCCAGTACTTC.

V and J are TRBV27 and TRBJ1-5; possible D gene TRBD1, 5 bases. CDR3 size: 16 residues. Germline V gene lookup returns CDR1 MNHEY and CDR2 SMNVEV (reference sequence). Trimming pared 6 bases from V and 0 bases from J, leaving 15 bases between. CDR3 protein: CASSPETGYSNQPQHF. The CDR3, as DNA: TGTGCCAGCAGCCCGGAAACAGGATATAGCAATCAGCCCCAGCATTTT.

The chain joins TRBV7-9 to TRBJ2-7; the D gene is possibly TRBD1 (5 bases). CDR1 and CDR2 (germline): SEHNR, FQNEAQ (reference sequence). The V and J ends lost 4 bases and 2 bases respectively, with 12 bases between them. The CDR3 is 14 residues long. In DNA, the CDR3 is TGTGCCAGCAGCTCACTCGACAGAACCTACGAGCAGTACTTC. Its translation: CASSSLDRTYEQYF.

This clone has a single count. The rearrangement uses TRBV5-1 and TRBJ1-1; no reliable D call. Trimming removed 0 bases at V and 10 bases at J, with 10 bases between. Germline V CDR1 and CDR2: SGHRS, YFSETQ. The CDR3 has 12 residues. The CDR3 sequence is CASSLDGEGAFF. CDR3 nucleotides: TGCGCCAGCAGCTTGGACGGGGAGGGAGCTTTCTTT.

V and J are TRBV25-1 and TRBJ2-1; tentatively, D is TRBD1 (5 bases). The CDR3 sequence is 18 residues long. Germline-derived CDR1 and CDR2 are MGHDK and SYGVNS. Trimming took off 1 base at V and 2 bases at J, with 18 bases between the two ends. The CDR3 DNA follows: TGTGCCAGCAGTGAATCAGGTGGAATAGGGGTCCCCTACAATGAGCAGTTCTTC. This sequence encodes CASSESGGIGVPYNEQFF.

The rearrangement uses TRBV7-6 and TRBJ1-1; TRBD1 agrees at 8 bases. Trimming cost V 5 bases and J 5 bases; bases outside gene matches: 4. The CDR3 contains 13 residues. The germline V gene encodes CDR1 SGHVS and CDR2 FNYEAQ. The CDR3 sequence is CASSGRGQTEAFF. DNA for the CDR3: TGTGCCAGCAGCGGCAGGGGGCAAACTGAAGCTTTCTTT.

The gene calls are TRBV7-2 and TRBJ2-5; 7 bases align to TRBD1. Germline-derived CDR1 and CDR2 are SGHTA and FQGNSA. The CDR3 covers 15 residues. The junction had 6 bases not matched to a gene; V was cut back by 3 bases and J by 2 bases. The CDR3, as DNA: TGTGCCAGCAGCTTTACCGGGACAGAACAAGAGACCCAGTACTTC. This encodes CASSFTGTEQETQYF.

CDR3 in DNA: TGTGCCAGCAGCTTATACTACGAGCAGTACTTC. This sequence encodes CASSLYYEQYF. The chain employs TRBV5-5 and TRBJ2-7; no reliable D call. V was trimmed by 2 bases and J by 3 bases, leaving 3 bases between them. Germline assignment: CDR1 SGHKS and CDR2 YYEKEE (reference sequence). The CDR3 is 11 amino acids.

The rearrangement uses TRBV7-9 and TRBJ1-4; 10 nucleotides agree with TRBD1. The germline CDR1 and CDR2 sequences are SEHNR and FQNEAQ (reference sequence). The CDR3 consists of 14 residues. The V and J ends lost 6 bases and 7 bases, in that order; junction bases with no gene match: 5. The CDR3 loop reads CASSFRDRGEKLFF. The DNA of the CDR3 is TGTGCCAGCAGTTTCCGGGACAGGGGTGAAAAACTGTTTTTT.

The sample holds a few counts of this clone. The CDR3 loop is CASKPYRTGDYEQYF. The CDR3, as DNA: TGTGCCAGCAAGCCCTACCGGACAGGGGACTACGAGCAGTACTTC. V gene TRBV27 combines with J gene TRBJ2-7; 9 positions agree with TRBD1. The V gene's germline CDR1 is MNHEY and CDR2 SMNVEV (reference sequence). The CDR3 contains 15 residues. V lost 7 bases and J lost 3; bases outside the gene matches: 10.

This clone was seen only a few times. The gene calls are TRBV4-1 and TRBJ1-5, with 7 nucleotides matching TRBD1. The CDR3 runs 17 residues. The J segment lost 3 bases and the V segment lost 4 bases, leaving 12 bases of the junction unmatched. Germline CDR1 MGHRA, CDR2 YSYEKL. The CDR3 DNA reads TGCGCCAGCAGCCCTAAGATGGGACAGTCGATCAATCAGCCCCAGCATTTT. It translates to CASSPKMGQSINQPQHF.

This chain uses TRBV7-9 with TRBJ1-1; D remains unclear. The CDR3 is made up of 16 amino acids. Trimming removed 6 bases from V and 4 bases from J, with 21 bases in between. The germline gives CDR1 SEHNR, CDR2 FQNEAQ (reference sequence). The CDR3 DNA is TGTGCCAGCAGTCAAATCTCGGCCGGGAGGAGCACTGAAGCTTTCTTT. It encodes CASSQISAGRSTEAFF.

This clone was detected once. The rearrangement uses TRBV21-1 and TRBJ1-6. TRBV21-1 is a known pseudogene. The length of the CDR3 is 16 residues. The CDR3 region is CASSKLQGRDNSPLHF. In nucleotides, the CDR3 is TGTGCCAGCAGCAAACTTCAAGGGAGAGATAATTCACCCCTCCACTTT.

The genes are TRBV4-2 and TRBJ2-2; tentatively, D is TRBD1 (5 bases). V lost 3 bases and J 8 bases, leaving 16 bases between the germline ends. CDR1 and CDR2 from the germline V gene are LGHNA and YNFKEQ. The CDR3 covers 15 residues. The CDR3 here is CASSHQYTAGGELFF. The CDR3 DNA reads as TGTGCCAGCAGCCACCAATACACCGCAGGGGGGGAGCTGTTTTTT.

This clone showed up just once. V and J are TRBV2 and TRBJ1-1, with 7 bases matching TRBD1. The CDR3 contains 14 residues. The V segment lost 8 bases and the J segment 1 base; nucleotides outside the gene matches: 7. CDR1 and CDR2 from the germline V gene are SNHLY and FYNNEI. CDR3 amino acids: CASGGQARNTEAFF. DNA of the CDR3: TGTGCCAGCGGAGGACAGGCTAGGAACACTGAAGCTTTCTTT. The full variable domain, with the rest looked up from reference TRBV2 and TRBJ1-1, is EPEVTQTPSHQVTQMGQEVILRCVPISNHLYFYWYRQILGQKVEFLVSFYNNEISEKSEIFDDQFSVERPDGSNFTLKIRSTKLEDSAMYFCASGGQARNTEAFFGQGTRLTVV.

In this sample, this clone turned up once. J is TRBJ2-7 and V is TRBV10-3; TRBD1 matches at 7 bases. Unmatched junction bases numbered 8, after V lost 0 bases and J lost 6 bases. Looked up from germline, CDR1 is ENHRY and CDR2 is SYGVKD. CDR3 size: 15 residues. The CDR3 reads CAISESGDRDGEQYF. The CDR3 nucleotides are TGTGCCATCAGTGAGTCCGGTGACAGGGACGGCGAGCAGTACTTC.

The genes are TRBV6-5 and TRBJ2-3; the match to TRBD1 covers 7 bases. After removal of 8 bases from V and 1 base from J, the junction contained 9 bases not matched to a gene. The CDR3 length is 15 residues. Germline-derived CDR1 and CDR2 are MNHEY and SVGAGI. The CDR3, as DNA: TGTGCCAGCCGGCCCGGGACAGCTCGCACAGATACGCAGTATTTT. Translating it yields CASRPGTARTDTQYF.

V gene TRBV5-1 combines with J gene TRBJ2-5; TRBD2 might be the D (6 bases). The germline CDR1 and CDR2 sequences are SGHRS and YFSETQ. The V and J ends lost 7 bases and 5 bases respectively, with 15 bases between them. This CDR3 comprises 13 residues. CDR3 protein: CASRPTSRETQYF. Written as DNA, the CDR3 is TGCGCCAGCCGCCCGACTAGTCGGGAGACCCAGTACTTC.

This clone was seen a few times. CDR3 DNA: TGTGCCAGCAGAGGGGTGACTGAAGCTTTCTTT. It encodes CASRGVTEAFF. The chain uses TRBV2 and TRBJ1-1; tentatively, D is TRBD1 (5 bases). Germline CDR1 and CDR2: SNHLY and FYNNEI. Trimming shortened V by 6 bases and J by 5 bases, and 7 bases separated the two germline ends. CDR3 length: 11 residues.

The chain combines TRBV29-1 with TRBJ2-7; 8 positions match TRBD1. The CDR3 consists of 11 residues. Unmatched junction bases numbered 5, after V lost 6 bases and J lost 7 bases. Germline CDR1 and CDR2: SQVTM and ANQGSEA. The CDR3 DNA is TGCAGCGTGAGCAGGGGGCTAGAGCAGTACTTC. Protein sequence: CSVSRGLEQYF.

In regard to this clone: Distinct nucleotide sequences in the sample also encode this CDR3. This chain connects TRBV7-9 to TRBJ2-7; a possible D gene is TRBD1 (5 bases). V lost 5 bases and J lost 0, with 11 bases in between. The CDR3 loop spans 14 amino acids. Germline V CDR1 and CDR2: SEHNR, FQNEAQ (reference sequence). CDR3 DNA sequence: TGTGCCAGCAGCCAAGCCGGACACTCCTACGAGCAGTACTTC. It encodes CASSQAGHSYEQYF.

The V and J genes are TRBV27 and TRBJ2-3; 10 nucleotides agree with TRBD2. The germline V gene has CDR1 MNHEY and CDR2 SMNVEV (reference sequence). V gave up 2 bases and J gave up 3 bases; unmatched junction bases: 17. The CDR3 covers 20 residues. As DNA, the CDR3 is TGTGCCAGCAGTTTAGAGTGGGGAGTAGCGGGGGGCCCCAGAACAGATACGCAGTATTTT. Translating it yields CASSLEWGVAGGPRTDTQYF.

This clone was found once. The chain combines TRBV29-1 with TRBJ2-7; 7 positions agree with TRBD1. The CDR3 runs to 13 residues. In germline, CDR1 is SQVTM, CDR2 ANQGSEA. V was pared by 7 bases and J by 1 base, with 7 bases of the junction left unmatched. The CDR3 protein is CSATGTESYEQYF. The CDR3 coding sequence is TGCAGCGCAACCGGGACAGAGTCCTACGAGCAGTACTTC.

This rearrangement joins TRBV4-1 to TRBJ1-1; a possible D gene is TRBD1 (5 bases). CDR1 and CDR2 from the germline V gene are MGHRA and YSYEKL. The V end was cut by 6 bases, the J end by 1 base, with 12 bases between. This CDR3 has 14 amino acids. For the CDR3, the DNA is TGCGCCAGCAGAGACCAGGGTAAGAACACTGAAGCTTTCTTT. Its protein product is CASRDQGKNTEAFF.

This chain uses TRBV6-5 with TRBJ1-4, with D perhaps TRBD1 (6 bases). Germline assignment: CDR1 MNHEY and CDR2 SVGAGI. V lost 6 bases and J lost 8, with 19 bases in between. This CDR3 is built from 15 residues. CDR3 sequence: CASRTTGTLKEKLFF. Here the CDR3 DNA reads TGTGCCAGCAGGACAACAGGGACACTCAAGGAAAAACTGTTTTTT.

The chain is built from TRBV7-9 and TRBJ2-1; no firm D call. The V gene lost 9 bases and the J gene lost 7 bases, with 13 bases spanning the gap. The CDR3 consists of 12 residues. Germline CDR1 SEHNR, CDR2 FQNEAQ (reference sequence). CDR3 sequence reads: CASRRDGNEQFF. The CDR3 bases are TGTGCCAGTCGACGCGACGGGAATGAGCAGTTCTTC.

The V gene is TRBV7-9, the J gene TRBJ1-6; D perhaps matches TRBD1 (6 bases). V was shortened by 3 bases and J by 7 bases, with 16 bases between the two germline ends. Looked up from germline, CDR1 is SEHNR and CDR2 is FQNEAQ (reference sequence). The CDR3 has 16 residues. The CDR3 loop is CASSLSAGGANSPLHF. The DNA for the CDR3 is TGTGCCAGCAGCTTGAGCGCGGGGGGGGCCAATTCACCCCTCCACTTT.

The chain couples TRBV12-5 to TRBJ1-2; D gene ambiguous. Trimming removed 0 bases from V and 5 bases from J, with 10 bases in between. CDR1 is LGHNT and CDR2 is FRNRAP in the germline V gene. The CDR3 is 14 amino acids. CDR3 in amino acids: CASGLVGRGYGYTF. The CDR3, as DNA: TGTGCTAGTGGTTTGGTAGGTCGAGGTTATGGCTACACCTTC. Full variable domain (rest looked up from reference TRBV12-5 and TRBJ1-2): DARVTQTPRHKVTEMGQEVTMRCQPILGHNTVFWYRQTMMQGLELLAYFRNRAPLDDSGMPKDRFSAEMPDATLATLKIQPSEPRDSAVYFCASGLVGRGYGYTFGSGTRLTVV.

The genes are TRBV5-1 and TRBJ2-1; tentative D call: TRBD2 (6 bases). The CDR3 contains 15 residues. Trimming pared 0 bases from V and 0 bases from J, leaving 7 bases between. Germline CDR1 is SGHRS and CDR2 is YFSETQ. The CDR3 DNA follows: TGCGCCAGCAGCTTGGACGGGAGCTCCTACAATGAGCAGTTCTTC. Its protein is CASSLDGSSYNEQFF.

J is TRBJ1-2 and V is TRBV6-6, with D maybe TRBD1 (5 bases). The CDR3 totals 14 residues. Per germline, CDR1 MNHNY and CDR2 SVGAGI (reference sequence). V lost 6 bases, J lost 2 bases, and 13 bases lay in between. CDR3 nucleotides: TGTGCCAGCAGCCCGACAGAGCTCAACTATGGCTACACCTTC. Translation gives CASSPTELNYGYTF.

This chain joins TRBV5-5 and TRBJ2-1; TRBD2 agrees at 12 bases. CDR3 length: 17 residues. Looked up from germline, CDR1 is SGHKS and CDR2 is YYEKEE (reference sequence). The J segment lost 4 bases and the V segment lost 0 bases, leaving 5 bases of the junction unmatched. The CDR3 spells CASSLGLAGAGYNEQFF. Here the CDR3 DNA reads TGTGCCAGCAGCTTGGGACTAGCGGGGGCGGGGTACAATGAGCAGTTCTTC.